The T cell receptor (beta chain) under discussion was sequenced for a study of blood T cells in healthy people across ages. Findings and caveats of the study: It was held that the diversity estimates obtained from one million T cells were underestimates.

With a J-beta primer mix and a sample-barcoded 5' primer, a second PCR ran about 6 to 11 cycles. One entry per CDR3 protein, called by TCRdb with MiXCR from the 5' RACE reads. The sample includes 700,000 to 850,000 distinct CDR3 sequences, 36% of them seen just once. Isolation of PBMCs gave at least 6.5 million cells per sample. The CDR3 is made up of 15 amino acids. CDR1 and CDR2 from the germline V gene are SGHKS and YYEKEE (reference sequence). This clonotype showed up just once. The antigen is not known. Source material: blood. The rearrangement joins TRBV5-5 to TRBJ2-7, with 7 nucleotides matching TRBD2. The J call could be wrong; TRBJ2-5 is a better fit for the DNA end. This TCR derives from a man younger than 35 in good health. CDR3 amino acids: CASSSPAGDRETQYF. CDR3 coding DNA: TGTGCCAGCAGCTCGCCGGCGGGGGATCGAGAGACCCAGTACTTC.